A single sample gave rise to the 4 T cell receptor beta chains below, sequenced in a study of T cell responses to AZD1222 COVID-19 vaccine. Only in-frame clones appear in the TCRdb table, and some are missing; sequencing was by immunoSEQ multiplex PCR. The data contain 150,000 to 160,000 clones, less than 90% of them singletons. The sequencing here drew on peripheral blood, taken after recovery from COVID-19. Every receptor here comes from an adult who had recovered from COVID-19.

CDR3 sequence: CASTPVGNQPQHF. The CDR3 bases are TGTGCCAGCACCCCGGTCGGGAATCAGCCCCAGCATTTT. This chain connects TRBV6-2 or TRBV6-3 to TRBJ1-5, with D hard to call. Looked up from germline, CDR1 is MNHEY and CDR2 is SVGEGT. Trimming removed 7 bases at V and 4 bases at J, with 11 bases between. This CDR3 is 13 amino acids long.

The chain employs TRBV7-9 and TRBJ2-7, with D tentatively TRBD2 (5 bases). V lost 5 bases to trimming and J lost 1 base, with 15 bases between them. Germline-derived CDR1 and CDR2 are SEHNR and FQNEAQ (reference sequence). This CDR3 is built from 15 residues. CDR3 protein: CASSRRATQSYEQYF. DNA for the CDR3: TGTGCCAGCAGCCGGCGGGCGACTCAGTCCTACGAGCAGTACTTC.

The CDR3 region has the DNA TGCGCCAGCAGCTTGGCCCCCAGGGCAACAAACACCATATATTTT. Encoded protein: CASSLAPRATNTIYF. The J gene is TRBJ1-3, the V gene TRBV5-1; D possibly corresponds to TRBD1 (5 bases). From germline, CDR1 is SGHRS and CDR2 YFSETQ. This CDR3 is 15 amino acids long. V was cut by 0 bases and J by 6 bases, with 13 bases left in between.

The chain has TRBV19 and TRBJ1-1; D is unresolved. Germline lookup yields CDR1 LNHDA and CDR2 SQIVND (reference sequence). The CDR3 is 13 residues long. V gave up 5 bases and J gave up 1 base, with 8 bases separating them. The CDR3 protein is CASSVYRNTEAFF. CDR3 bases: TGTGCCAGTAGTGTCTACAGGAACACTGAAGCTTTCTTT.